This T cell receptor (beta chain) comes out of a study of blood T cell repertoires in COVID-19. Looking at the study overall: The samples span acute and convalescent COVID-19 from the United States, Italy and Spain. PBMCs, B-cell-depleted T cells, or T cells provided the cDNA or gDNA that made up the material.

Germline-derived CDR1 and CDR2 are SGDLS and YYNGEE. The CDR3 extends over 14 amino acids. V lost 5 bases and J lost 4; bases outside the gene matches: 6. Sequencing used immunoSEQ multiplex PCR; TCRdb keeps in-frame clones, though not all of them. The sample records 150,000 to 200,000 clones, roughly 86% being singletons. This TCR derives from a woman older than 75 in a cohort sampled during active or convalescent COVID-19. The chain carries TRBV9 and TRBJ1-5; 7 bases are shared with TRBD1. The specimen sequenced was peripheral blood. This CDR3 is CASSAGQPNQPQHF. The CDR3 DNA is TGTGCCAGCAGTGCGGGACAGCCAAATCAGCCCCAGCATTTT. The full variable domain, its missing parts supplied by reference TRBV9 and TRBJ1-5, is DSGVTQTPKHLITATGQRVTLRCSPRSGDLSVYWYQQSLDQGLQFLIQYYNGEERAKGNILERFSAQQFPDLHSELNLSSLELGDSALYFCASSAGQPNQPQHFGDGTRLSIL.